This TCR beta chain is drawn from a study of OX40 agonist ivuxolimab in advanced cancers. About the research overall: Males comprised 82.7% of the group, whose mean age was around 62 years (range about 20 to 85).

Trimming cost V 10 bases and J 8 bases, with 17 bases left between them. The CDR3 loop spans 12 amino acids. Germline CDR1 is MDHEN and CDR2 is SYDVKM. The repertoire was sequenced with immunoSEQ multiplex PCR; TCRdb's copy has only in-frame clones and lacks some. The sample has around 51,000 clones, around 77% seen once. The sample here was CD4+ or CD8+ T cells sorted from blood, taken in a trial of the OX40 agonist ivuxolimab. The V call is TRBV28, the J call TRBJ1-2; tentative D call: TRBD1 (5 bases). The origin of this receptor is an adult with an advanced solid tumor such as melanoma, head and neck, liver or kidney cancer. As DNA, the CDR3 is TGTGCCACCATATCTGGACAACAGGGCTACACCTTC. Translating it yields CATISGQQGYTF.